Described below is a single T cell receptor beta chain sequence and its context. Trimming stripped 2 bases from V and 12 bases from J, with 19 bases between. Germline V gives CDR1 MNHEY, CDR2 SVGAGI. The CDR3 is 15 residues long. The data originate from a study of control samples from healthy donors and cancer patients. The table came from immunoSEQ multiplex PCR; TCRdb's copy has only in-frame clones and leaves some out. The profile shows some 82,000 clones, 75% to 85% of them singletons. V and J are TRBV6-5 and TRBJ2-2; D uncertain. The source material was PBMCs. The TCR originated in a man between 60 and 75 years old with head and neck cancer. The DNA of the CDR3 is TGTGCCAGCAGTTACGATCCCAGTTACGAATTCAAGCTGTTTTTT. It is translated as CASSYDPSYEFKLFF.